The clone carrying this TCR beta chain was seen a few times. The CDR3 spans 18 residues. The germline V gene has CDR1 SGDLS and CDR2 YYNGEE. The germline V and J ends were trimmed by 4 bases and 0 bases, with 20 bases remaining between them. From RNA transcripts, TCR beta CDR3 regions were amplified. Carried out on the TCR CDR3, a first-round RT-PCR used the HTBI primer set. A single record per CDR3 protein comes from TCRdb applying MiXCR to the multiplex PCR reads. Of about 690,000 distinct CDR3 sequences detected, around 16% appear once; the ten largest clones hold around 15%. The sample originates from a study of T cells in Graves' hyperthyroidism and ophthalmopathy.

The sample consisted of blood. This receptor was obtained from a man aged 50 or older with Graves' hyperthyroidism. The chain uses TRBV9 and TRBJ2-4, with D unresolved. CDR3 nucleotide sequence: TGTGCCAGCAGCCAAGATCCCCATATCCTAGTAGCCAAAAACATTCAGTACTTC. It is translated as CASSQDPHILVAKNIQYF.